This T cell receptor beta chain is drawn from a study of Ad26.COV2.S vaccination and SARS-CoV-2 variants (dated by TCRdb to about 2021). At the level of the whole study: Donors in the vaccine arm were drawn from COV1001, a multicentre, randomized, double-blind, placebo-controlled phase I-IIa trial testing Ad26.COV2.S in healthy adults. Dosing of Ad26.COV2.S was intramuscular, at either 5x10^10 or 1x10^11 viral particles, delivered as one shot or as two shots spaced 56 days apart. TCRbeta repertoire sequencing was used to assess the specificity and breadth of SARS-CoV-2-reactive T cell receptors after Ad26.COV2.S vaccination. A total of around 32 samples were included in the TCR-sequenced set, comprising about 20 Ad26.COV2.S vaccine recipients, 5 placebo recipients and 8 SARS-CoV-2 convalescent individuals. Participants in the trial were split at random into five groups of five each, receiving low-dose or high-dose Ad26.COV2.S once or twice, or else placebo on both occasions. Investigators did not know the trial group allocation while performing experiments and assessing outcomes.

The treatment or condition label here, explained by the study, means: about 20 received Ad26.COV2.S at low or high dose, single or two shots; about 5 received placebo; per-sample allocation not given. For vaccine and placebo recipients, repertoires were sequenced using samples collected on day 63 after the first injection. In Cohort 1b, about two dozen adults aged 18-55 years were enrolled at a single site in Boston, USA, between 29 July and 7 August 2020. Ad26.COV2.S was a replication-incompetent adenovirus type 26 vector that expressed a prefusion-stabilized SARS-CoV-2 spike protein derived from the original Wuhan strain. Study-wide conclusions, independent of this receptor: After vaccination, spike-specific CD8+ and CD4+ T cell responses were reported to show substantial breadth. Non-spike TCR breadth was comparable between vaccine and placebo recipients, consistent with the vaccine containing only spike. The study lacked the statistical power to compare responses across vaccine doses or regimens. It was noted by the authors that total T cell responses may have been underestimated by the TCR breadth and depth analyses. Compared with placebo recipients, Ad26.COV2.S recipients showed higher spike-specific TCR breadth (P = 0.0014).

A remark on this clone: Its antigen target is currently unknown. Per-base qualities were not stored, and no clone one base away is much larger.

TCRbeta CDR3 regions were sequenced with the immunoSEQ Assay. After extraction, genomic DNA underwent amplification by bias-controlled multiplex PCR, followed by high-throughput sequencing. For the original study's pipeline: To quantify the absolute abundance of every unique TCRbeta CDR3 region, sequences were collapsed and filtered. T cell fraction was estimated by normalization of TCRbeta template counts to usable DNA, with usable DNA being measured through amplification of reference genes present in all nucleated cells. Repertoire TCRs were annotated as SARS-CoV-2-specific by exact matching of V gene, CDR3 amino acid sequence and J gene to a known reactive TCR set. The reference SARS-CoV-2 TCR set was obtained from MIRA and was filtered for enrichment in COVID-19-positive ImmuneCODE repertoires, whereby public or cross-reactive TCRs were removed. Drawing on the MIRA antigens, annotated TCRs were analysed further at the level of specific ORF or position within ORF. Breadth was defined as annotated unique rearrangements over total unique productive rearrangements; depth was the summed frequency of those rearrangements. TCR breadth was compared between groups using two-sided Wilcoxon rank-sum tests. TCRdb took this table from immuneACCESS and kept in-frame rearrangements with V and J called. Such tables lack part of the clones; where checked against another copy, unresolved V genes explain under half of the gap, and the rest is unexplained. The V and J calls and clone size are taken from that table; D and trimming were inferred from the DNA. The sample profile shows around 340,000 clones; about 86% of them were found once. The ten largest clones add up to approximately 12% of the sample.

From a lookup of the germline V gene (reference sequence), CDR1 and CDR2 are WNHNN and SYGVQD. From the cysteine up to the phenylalanine, the CDR3 has a length of 13 residues. CDR3 DNA only is kept here, 39 bases in frame from base 1. The trim is 3 bases for V and 0 bases for J, with a gap of 5 bases between the germline ends. The clonotype originates from a person aged 18 to 65 who received the Ad26.COV2.S COVID-19 vaccine or a placebo. The sequencing used peripheral blood, collected in a trial of Ad26.COV2.S vaccine versus placebo. The chain couples TRBV10-1 to TRBJ2-5; the D gene is unclear. The sequenced DNA: TGCGCCAGCAGTGAAGAGAACCAAGAGACCCAGTACTTC. Its translation reads: CASSEENQETQYF.